This TCR beta chain was recorded in a study of CD8 T cells in ankylosing spondylitis. Whole-study results and caveats: Disease-linked clones were CD8+ and relatively rare in peripheral blood. Enrichment of disease-linked clones was reportedly significant in matched ankylosing spondylitis synovial fluid. What appeared characteristic of ankylosing spondylitis blood was a TCR beta motif of several highly homologous variants.

This clonotype was seen only a few times. Antigen specificity is unknown. Generation of TCR beta libraries employed quantitative 5'-RACE incorporating molecular barcodes. MiXCR, applied by TCRdb to the 5' RACE reads, yields one record per CDR3 protein. The repertoire holds hundreds of thousands of distinct CDR3 sequences, with roughly 27% as singletons. Trimming at V came to 5 bases and at J to 5 bases, leaving 14 bases not matched to a gene. The CDR3 consists of 18 residues. CDR1 and CDR2 (germline): SGHAT, FQNNGV. This TCR was sampled from a male donor with ankylosing spondylitis. The sequencing input was blood, either unsorted or a sorted T cell fraction (not recorded which). The chain has TRBV11-2 and TRBJ2-3, with TRBD2 identical over 12 bases. For the CDR3, the DNA is TGTGCCAGCAGCCCCAGAGAACTAGCGGGAGGCTGGGGAGATACGCAGTATTTT. Its protein is CASSPRELAGGWGDTQYF.